One sample yielded the 12 T cell receptor beta chains listed below, sequenced in a study of cytomegalovirus exposure and HLA in healthy donors. Measured with immunoSEQ multiplex PCR; TCRdb has only the in-frame clones, and not every one. The sample yields about 340,000 clones, 86% seen once. The sequenced sample consisted of PBMCs. All receptors derive from a woman between 18 and 29 years old in good health and CMV-seronegative.

This chain joins TRBV6-1 and TRBJ1-3; D is uncertain. Germline V gives CDR1 MNHNS, CDR2 SASEGT. The CDR3 spans 14 residues. Trimming left V 3 bases short and J 2 bases short, with 8 bases between. The CDR3 here is CASSEPGTGNTIYF. CDR3 bases: TGTGCCAGCAGTGAGCCAGGAACTGGAAACACCATATATTTT.

The gene calls are TRBV6-6 and TRBJ1-3, with 7 bases that match TRBD1. Germline V lookup: CDR1 MNHNY, CDR2 SVGAGI (reference sequence). This CDR3 comprises 16 residues. Losses at the gene ends were 3 bases for V and 0 bases for J; bases not matched to a gene: 5. CDR3 DNA: TGTGCCAGCAGTTATCGACAGGGCAACTCTGGAAACACCATATATTTT. This codes for CASSYRQGNSGNTIYF.

This clone has only a few counts. The chain recombines TRBV9 with TRBJ1-5, with D unresolved. Between the trimmed V and J ends, which lost 0 bases and 7 bases, there was a span of 8 bases. The CDR3 is made up of 13 amino acids. In germline, CDR1 is SGDLS, CDR2 YYNGEE. The CDR3 DNA reads as TGTGCCAGCAGCGTAGATGGGCAACAGCCCCAGCATTTT. It is translated as CASSVDGQQPQHF.

Note on this clone: A junction end diverges from the germline sequence, so it may reflect a read error. The rearrangement joins TRBV6-5 to TRBJ1-1; D gene ambiguous. Germline V gives CDR1 MNHEY, CDR2 SVGAGI. The CDR3 is 14 amino acids. CDR3 sequence: CASSDSSGNTEAFF. In DNA form, the CDR3 reads TGTGCCAGCAGTGACTCGTCGGGGAACACTGAAGCTTTCTTT.

The chain recombines TRBV7-9 with TRBJ2-3; 10 bases map to TRBD1. With V trimmed by 11 bases and J by 2 bases, 7 bases remained unmatched. Germline assignment: CDR1 SEHNR and CDR2 FQNEAQ (reference sequence). CDR3 length: 14 amino acids. DNA of the CDR3: TGTGCCGGAACCGGGACAGGGGACACAGATACGCAGTATTTT. Translation: CAGTGTGDTDTQYF.

The CDR3 region is CASSPDIPIGDTQYF. The CDR3 DNA sequence: TGTGCCAGCAGTCCGGACATACCAATCGGAGATACGCAGTATTTT. This rearrangement joins TRBV6-5 to TRBJ2-3, with D possibly being TRBD1 (5 bases). This CDR3 has 15 amino acids. CDR1 is MNHEY, CDR2 SVGAGI, per germline. V lost 5 bases to trimming and J lost 5 bases, with 17 bases between them.

CDR3 DNA: TGTGCCAGCAGTTCCCGCCTGGGACAGGGGAGGGATGTGGGTCAGCCCCAGCATTTT. It codes for CASSSRLGQGRDVGQPQHF. The chain is built from TRBV27 and TRBJ1-5; 10 bases agree with TRBD1. CDR1 is MNHEY, CDR2 SMNVEV, per germline (reference sequence). Germline trimming cut 4 bases from V and 6 bases from J; bases unmatched to any gene: 18. The CDR3 has 19 amino acids.

On this clone itself: The same CDR3 can be traced to other DNA sequences in this sample. This chain joins TRBV5-1 and TRBJ1-2, with TRBD1 identical over 7 bases. Germline V gene lookup returns CDR1 SGHRS and CDR2 YFSETQ. J lost 3 bases, V lost 4 bases, and 3 bases had no gene match. The CDR3 is made up of 13 amino acids. The CDR3 sequence: CASSQTGDYGYTF. CDR3 nucleotide sequence: TGCGCCAGCAGCCAAACAGGGGACTATGGCTACACCTTC. The variable domain in full, completed from reference TRBV5-1 and TRBJ1-2, reads KAGVTQTPRYLIKTRGQQVTLSCSPISGHRSVSWYQQTPGQGLQFLFEYFSETQRNKGNFPGRFSGRQFSNSRSEMNVSTLELGDSALYLCASSQTGDYGYTFGSGTRLTVV.

V gene TRBV11-3 combines with J gene TRBJ2-2; 15 positions match TRBD2. V lost 5 bases, J lost 6 bases, and 7 bases stayed unmatched. Germline loops: CDR1 SGHNT, CDR2 YENEEA. This CDR3 is built from 17 residues. The CDR3: CASSPGLAGGRSGELFF. Written as DNA, the CDR3 is TGTGCCAGCAGCCCGGGACTAGCGGGAGGACGGTCCGGGGAGCTGTTTTTT. The variable domain in full, completed from reference TRBV11-3 and TRBJ2-2, reads EAGVVQSPRYKIIEKKQPVAFWCNPISGHNTLYWYLQNLGQGPELLIRYENEEAVDDSQLPKDRFSAERLKGVDSTLKIQPAELGDSAVYLCASSPGLAGGRSGELFFGEGSRLTVL.

This clone has only a few counts. The rearrangement links TRBV13 to TRBJ2-3; 7 positions agree with TRBD2. The CDR3 length is 12 residues. Germline trimming cut 2 bases from V and 11 bases from J; bases unmatched to any gene: 4. Germline CDR1 reads PRHDT; CDR2 reads FYEKMQ (reference sequence). Written as DNA, the CDR3 is TGTGCCAGCAGCTTATCGGAGCGGGGGCAGTATTTT. It codes for CASSLSERGQYF.

This rearrangement joins TRBV11-3 to TRBJ2-5; 13 nucleotides agree with TRBD2. V lost 5 bases to trimming and J lost 5 bases; unmatched junction nucleotides: 11. Germline V gene sequence: CDR1 SGHNT, CDR2 YENEEA. There are 17 residues in the CDR3. CDR3 in DNA: TGTGCCAGCAGCCCTCGGACTAGCGGGAGTTTAGGGGAGACCCAGTACTTC. The encoded protein is CASSPRTSGSLGETQYF.

The chain couples TRBV6-1 to TRBJ2-3, with D perhaps TRBD1 (5 bases). In germline, CDR1 is MNHNS, CDR2 SASEGT. The CDR3 spans 16 residues. Trimming shortened V by 4 bases and J by 0 bases, and 14 bases separated the two germline ends. This CDR3 is CASSGVVPGSTDTQYF. The CDR3 DNA reads as TGTGCCAGCAGTGGCGTTGTCCCAGGGAGCACAGATACGCAGTATTTT.